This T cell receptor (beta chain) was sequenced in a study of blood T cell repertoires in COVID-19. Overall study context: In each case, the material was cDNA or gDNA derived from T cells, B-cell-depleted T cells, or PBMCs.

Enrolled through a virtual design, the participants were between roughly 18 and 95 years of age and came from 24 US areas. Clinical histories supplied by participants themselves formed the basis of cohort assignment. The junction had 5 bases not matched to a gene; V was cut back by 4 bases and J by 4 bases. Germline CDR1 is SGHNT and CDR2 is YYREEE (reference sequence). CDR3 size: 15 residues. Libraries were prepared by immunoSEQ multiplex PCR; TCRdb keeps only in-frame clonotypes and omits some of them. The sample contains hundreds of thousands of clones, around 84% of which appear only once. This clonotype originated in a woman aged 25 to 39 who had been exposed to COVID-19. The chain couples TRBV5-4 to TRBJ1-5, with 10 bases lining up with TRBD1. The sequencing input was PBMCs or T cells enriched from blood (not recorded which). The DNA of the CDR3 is TGTGCCAGCAGCCGACAGGGGGCCGGGAATCAGCCCCAGCATTTT. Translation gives CASSRQGAGNQPQHF. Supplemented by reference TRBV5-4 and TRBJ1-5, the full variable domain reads ETGVTQSPTHLIKTRGQQVTLRCSSQSGHNTVSWYQQALGQGPQFIFQYYREEENGRGNFPPRFSGLQFPNYSSELNVNALELDDSALYLCASSRQGAGNQPQHFGDGTRLSIL.